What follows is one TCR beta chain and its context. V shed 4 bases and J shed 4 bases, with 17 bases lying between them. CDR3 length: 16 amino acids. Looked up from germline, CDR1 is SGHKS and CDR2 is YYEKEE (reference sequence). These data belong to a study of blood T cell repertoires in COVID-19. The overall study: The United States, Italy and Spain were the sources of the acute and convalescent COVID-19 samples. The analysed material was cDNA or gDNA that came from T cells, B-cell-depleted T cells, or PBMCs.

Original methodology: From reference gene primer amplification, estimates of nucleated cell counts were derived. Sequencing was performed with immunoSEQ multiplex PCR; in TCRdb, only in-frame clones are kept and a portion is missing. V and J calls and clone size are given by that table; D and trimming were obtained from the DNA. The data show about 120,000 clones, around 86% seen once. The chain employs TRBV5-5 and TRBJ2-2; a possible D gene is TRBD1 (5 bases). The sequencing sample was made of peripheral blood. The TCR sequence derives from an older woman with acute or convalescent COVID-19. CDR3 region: CASSQLVLGLTGELFF. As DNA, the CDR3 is TGTGCCAGCAGCCAGTTGGTTTTGGGGCTCACCGGGGAGCTGTTTTTT.